Reported below is one T cell receptor beta chain. Its antigen is undetermined. PCR primers comprised 60 Vbeta and 13 Jbeta primers. The repertoire was sequenced with immunoSEQ multiplex PCR; TCRdb's copy has only in-frame clones and lacks some. The repertoire holds 200,000 or so clones, approximately 88% seen once, with around 0.24% in the top ten. This sample was included in a study of cytomegalovirus exposure and HLA in healthy donors. The study, taken as a whole, reports: In vitro data verified a few CMV-associated chains as specific for CMV antigens.

Germline CDR1 and CDR2: SNHLY and FYNNEI. The CDR3 spans 14 residues. Trimming removed 8 bases at V and 4 bases at J, with 17 bases between. The sequence was obtained from a boy aged 5-17 years in good health and CMV-seronegative. Sequenced input: PBMCs. The chain joins TRBV2 to TRBJ1-1, with D hard to call. The CDR3 DNA is TGTGCCAGCTTCTCGAGGTCGGAGGTCACTGAAGCTTTCTTT. Its translation: CASFSRSEVTEAFF.